The 20 T cell receptor beta chains given below trace back to one sample, sequenced in a study of metastatic and nonmetastatic thyroid tumors (dated by TCRdb to 2020 to 2021). None of the patients had been given any treatment before thyroid surgery. The library was produced with PCR. Sequencing relied on an Illumina HiSeq 4000. TCRdb reran the public reads through fastp at Q25 and MiXCR, keeping productive beta chains. The sample table shows 80,000 to 85,000 clones, and roughly an eighth are seen once. The ten largest account for roughly 8.2% of the sample. Sample: tumor tissue. The receptors come from a female donor with papillary thyroid cancer or a benign thyroid nodule (not recorded which). Some clones in this sample may be carry-over from other donors' samples.

On this clone: A read error is possible here, since a much larger clone lies one base away. The rearrangement uses TRBV24-1 and TRBJ2-6; D unresolved. The CDR3 has 16 amino acids. Germline CDR1 and CDR2: KGHDR and SFDVKD. For the CDR3, the DNA is TGTGCCACCAGTGACCCCGGCACGTCTGGGGACAACGTCCTGACTTTC. Its protein product is CATSDPGTSGDNVLTF.

There are many counts of this clone. The chain uses TRBV6-2 or TRBV6-3 and TRBJ2-7; a possible D gene is TRBD1 (6 bases). Trimming removed 7 bases at V and 7 bases at J, with 17 bases between. The CDR3 is 13 residues long. Germline V gene lookup returns CDR1 MNHEY and CDR2 SVGEGT. In nucleotides, the CDR3 is TGTGCCAGCAAGGACAGTGGCCGAGGTGAGCAGTACTTC. Amino acids: CASKDSGRGEQYF.

V usage is TRBV11-3 and J usage is TRBJ1-2; the D is unclear. V was cut by 5 bases and J by 12 bases, with 4 bases left in between. This CDR3 contains 8 residues. Germline CDR1 and CDR2: SGHNT and YENEEA. The CDR3 nucleotides are TGTGCCAGCAGCACCGACACCTTC. It specifies CASSTDTF.

This clone has ten or more counts. The chain joins TRBV4-1 to TRBJ2-7; 8 bases line up with TRBD2. Germline CDR1 reads MGHRA; CDR2 reads YSYEKL. V shed 1 base, J shed 0 bases, and the junction held 2 bases outside the gene matches. The CDR3 is made up of 15 amino acids. The DNA of the CDR3 is TGCGCCAGCAGCCAAGGCGGGGGGAGCTCCTACGAGCAGTACTTC. The encoded protein is CASSQGGGSSYEQYF.

Ten or more counts support this clone. The chain employs TRBV6-1 and TRBJ1-1; D perhaps matches TRBD1 (6 bases). Trimming removed 7 bases from V and 3 bases from J, with 18 bases in between. In germline, CDR1 is MNHNS, CDR2 SASEGT. The CDR3 has 15 amino acids. Here the CDR3 reads CASTQRRGSDTEAFF. The CDR3 DNA follows: TGTGCCAGCACCCAACGGAGGGGGAGTGACACTGAAGCTTTCTTT.

In this sample, this clone turned up many times. CDR3 loop: CASSQGSGRNSPLHF. The CDR3 bases are TGCGCCAGCAGCCAAGGGTCCGGGCGTAATTCACCCCTCCACTTT. The gene calls are TRBV4-1 and TRBJ1-6; D unresolved. Germline-derived CDR1 and CDR2 are MGHRA and YSYEKL. The V end was cut by 1 base, the J end by 6 bases, with 10 bases between. The CDR3 runs 15 residues.

This clone was detected a few times. The junction departs from the called germline gene at one end, perhaps through a read error. The chain has TRBV12-3 or TRBV12-4 and TRBJ2-5, with D possibly being TRBD1 (5 bases). The CDR3 loop spans 12 amino acids. The DNA of the CDR3 is TGTGCCAGCAGTTTCCAGACAGAGACCAAGTGCTTC. This encodes CASSFQTETKCF.

There are many counts of this clone. The chain links TRBV20-1 to TRBJ2-3; 10 bases agree with TRBD1. The CDR3 loop spans 14 amino acids. CDR1 and CDR2 (germline): DFQATT, SNEGSKA (reference sequence). J lost 5 bases, V lost 5 bases, and 7 bases had no gene match. The CDR3 protein is CSAVTGGAKDTQYF. For the CDR3, the DNA is TGCAGTGCTGTGACAGGGGGCGCGAAAGATACGCAGTATTTT.

There are many counts of this clone. The rearrangement links TRBV2 to TRBJ1-6; D gene uncertain. The CDR3 is 16 residues long. Between the trimmed V and J ends, which lost 8 bases and 0 bases, there was a span of 14 bases. Germline V CDR1 and CDR2: SNHLY, FYNNEI. The CDR3 spells CASRDIASSYNSPLHF. CDR3 nucleotides: TGTGCCAGCCGAGACATCGCCAGCTCCTATAATTCACCCCTCCACTTT.

This clone showed up just a few times. One base away lies a much larger clone, so this may be a sequencing read error. The chain combines TRBV20-1 with TRBJ1-2, with D perhaps matching TRBD1 (6 bases). CDR1 DFQATT and CDR2 SNEGSKA come from the germline V gene (reference sequence). The CDR3 is 12 residues long. This CDR3 is CNASTGRDGYTF. In nucleotides, the CDR3 is TGCAATGCTAGCACAGGGCGGGATGGCTACACCTTC.

This clone was counted many times. The gene calls are TRBV5-1 and TRBJ1-1; 10 bases align to TRBD1. CDR1 is SGHRS and CDR2 is YFSETQ in the germline V gene. The CDR3 runs 14 residues. After removal of 2 bases from V and 7 bases from J, the junction contained 5 bases not matched to a gene. The CDR3 DNA is TGCGCCAGCAGCTTAGGGACAGGGGTGGTTGAAGCTTTCTTT. Amino acids: CASSLGTGVVEAFF.

The chain joins TRBV30 to TRBJ1-1; unclear D gene. V shed 3 bases and J shed 7 bases, with 9 bases lying between them. Germline V lookup: CDR1 GTSNPN, CDR2 SVGIG (reference sequence). The CDR3 runs to 11 residues. CDR3 sequence reads: CAWRNRGEAFF. The DNA of the CDR3 is TGTGCCTGGAGAAACCGGGGTGAAGCTTTCTTT. The whole variable domain, filled in from reference TRBV30 and TRBJ1-1, reads SQTIHQWPATLVQPVGSPLSLECTVEGTSNPNLYWYRQAAGRGLQLLFYSVGIGQISSEVPQNLSASRPQDRQFILSSKKLLLSDSGFYLCAWRNRGEAFFGQGTRLTVV.

Points on this clone: A much bigger clone sits one base away, suggesting this may be a read error. This rearrangement joins TRBV11-2 to TRBJ2-3, with D tentatively TRBD2 (5 bases). CDR3 size: 15 residues. The V and J ends lost 5 bases and 5 bases respectively, with 17 bases between them. CDR1 is SGHAT and CDR2 is FQNNGV in the germline V gene. The CDR3 region is CASSISSFPRDTQYF. CDR3 in DNA: TGTGCCAGCAGCATATCTAGCTTCCCCCGAGATACGCAGTATTTT.

This clone was seen at least ten times. The chain couples TRBV6-2 or TRBV6-3 to TRBJ1-2; D gene uncertain. Per the germline V gene, CDR1 is MNHEY and CDR2 is SVGEGT. Deletions cut 5 bases from V and 4 bases from J, with 11 bases between. This CDR3 spans 13 amino acids. The chain's CDR3 is CASSTPMGYGYTF. DNA of the CDR3: TGTGCCAGCAGTACACCCATGGGCTATGGCTACACCTTC.

This clone was found many times. J is TRBJ2-5 and V is TRBV20-1; 8 bases map to TRBD1. The germline gives CDR1 DFQATT, CDR2 SNEGSKA (reference sequence). V was clipped by 3 bases and J by 2 bases; unmatched bases: 17. CDR3 length: 18 amino acids. As DNA, the CDR3 is TGCAGTGCTAGCCGGATTCCTGAGAGGGGACAGGTACAAGAGACCCAGTACTTC. It is translated as CSASRIPERGQVQETQYF.

This CDR3 reads CASRQTGWEQYF. CDR3 nucleotide sequence: TGTGCCAGCAGACAAACAGGTTGGGAGCAGTACTTC. The gene calls are TRBV6-2 or TRBV6-3 and TRBJ2-7; D possibly corresponds to TRBD1 (5 bases). V was trimmed by 6 bases and J by 7 bases, leaving 13 bases between them. Germline assignment: CDR1 MNHEY and CDR2 SVGEGT. This CDR3 contains 12 residues.

The J gene is TRBJ2-7, the V gene TRBV5-6; D perhaps matches TRBD2 (5 bases). The CDR3 covers 14 residues. The germline CDR1 and CDR2 sequences are SGHDT and YYEEEE. Between the trimmed V and J ends, which lost 3 bases and 5 bases, there was a span of 15 bases. The CDR3 loop reads CASSSLGVSDEQYF. The CDR3, as DNA: TGTGCCAGCAGCTCTCTGGGAGTTTCGGACGAGCAGTACTTC.

Note on this clone: This may arise from a read error, as a much more abundant clone is one base away. This sample also contains other DNA sequences that code for the same CDR3. The rearrangement uses TRBV28 and TRBJ2-1; weak D call: TRBD1 (6 bases). Germline CDR1 reads MDHEN; CDR2 reads SYDVKM. The V end lost 6 bases, the J end lost 7 bases, and 16 bases lay between the germline ends. CDR3 length equals 14 residues. CDR3 loop: CASSDRSSRNEQFF. For the CDR3, the DNA is TGTGCCAGCAGCGACAGGAGTAGCCGTAATGAGCAGTTCTTC.

This clone was picked up many times. The chain recombines TRBV20-1 with TRBJ2-1; 8 bases match TRBD1. The V gene end was trimmed by 1 base and the J gene end by 8 bases; junction bases not matched to a gene: 7. CDR1 and CDR2 (germline): DFQATT, SNEGSKA (reference sequence). There are 14 residues in the CDR3. Written as DNA, the CDR3 is TGCAGTGCTAGAGCACCAGGGGGCTTACATGAGCAGTTCTTC. It is translated as CSARAPGGLHEQFF.

This clone was seen many times. V gene TRBV20-1 combines with J gene TRBJ2-7; D not certain. CDR1 is DFQATT and CDR2 is SNEGSKA in the germline V gene (reference sequence). The CDR3 has 15 amino acids. V lost 5 bases and J 0 bases, leaving 17 bases between the germline ends. The CDR3 reads CSASDHFKYSYEQYF. DNA of the CDR3: TGCAGTGCTTCTGACCACTTCAAGTACTCCTACGAGCAGTACTTC.